The source of this TCR beta chain is a study of T cells in tumors after PD-1 blockade. Study overall: Blood samples averaged around 110,000 templates (range roughly 24,679-270,000) and more than 35,000 unique clonotypes. The study's findings and limits: Peripheral recruitment is suggested, as some novel exhausted tumor clones were in pre-treatment blood.

On this clone itself: Its target is unknown.

Per germline, CDR1 LNHNV and CDR2 YYDKDF (reference sequence). The CDR3 sequence is 16 residues long. The J segment lost 1 base and the V segment lost 0 bases, leaving 2 bases of the junction unmatched. Template: tumor biopsy or peripheral blood genomic DNA, roughly 600-6,004 ng per sample. Libraries were prepared by immunoSEQ multiplex PCR; TCRdb keeps only in-frame clonotypes and omits some of them. The table lists approximately 47,000 clones, 65% to 85% of them singletons. V is TRBV15 and J is TRBJ2-3, with 9 positions matching TRBD1. The sample here was PBMCs, taken before anti-PD-1 treatment. This TCR came from a human donor with basal cell carcinoma. The CDR3 loop is CATSRERTGGTDTQYF. The CDR3 coding sequence is TGTGCCACCAGCAGAGAGCGGACAGGGGGCACAGATACGCAGTATTTT.